These 31 T cell receptor beta chains came from one sample sequenced in a study of T cells in women clearing cervical HPV infection. Some clones are missing from TCRdb's copy, which holds only in-frame ones; the method was immunoSEQ multiplex PCR. The table for this sample gives about 26,000 clones. Sequencing was carried out using blood buffy coat. Receptors were obtained from a woman aged 18 to 75 with a cervical HPV16 infection that either progressed to CIN3+ or cleared (not recorded which).

About this clone itself: The read falls 3 residues short of the CDR3 end, and the missing part is taken from the germline J gene. The genes are TRBV30 and TRBJ1-6; D remains unclear. V was cut by 2 bases and J by 5 bases, with 16 bases left in between. This CDR3 has 16 residues. Per the germline V gene, CDR1 is GTSNPN and CDR2 is SVGIG (reference sequence). The sequenced CDR3 bases are TGTGCCTGGAGTCCACGCCGGGGTCCTAATAATTCACCC. Its protein is CAWSPRRGPNNSP. The full CDR3 is CAWSPRRGPNNSPLHF.

With regard to this clone: The CDR3 end is not reached by the read, which stops 3 residues before it; the germline J gene fills it in. The chain employs TRBV2 and TRBJ2-5, with D possibly being TRBD1 (6 bases). Looked up from germline, CDR1 is SNHLY and CDR2 is FYNNEI. The CDR3 is 16 amino acids. The V and J ends lost 0 bases and 1 base respectively, with 12 bases between them. The covered CDR3 bases are TGTGCCAGCAGTGAAGCCCGGACAGTCGTCCAAGAGACC. This translates into CASSEARTVVQET. From start to end, the CDR3 is CASSEARTVVQETQYF.

CDR3 protein: CASRRDRGGNTIYF. The CDR3 bases that were read are TGTGCCAGCAGGCGGGACAGGGGTGGAAACACC. This chain joins TRBV11-2 and TRBJ1-3; 10 bases map to TRBD1. The read finishes 3 residues shy of the CDR3 end, and the germline J gene is used to complete it. V shed 6 bases, J shed 3 bases, and the junction held 2 bases outside the gene matches. The CDR3 length is 14 residues. Germline V CDR1 and CDR2: SGHAT, FQNNGV.

With regard to this clone: The observed sequence ends 3 residues before the CDR3 terminus, with the missing tail filled in from the germline J gene. The V gene is TRBV30, the J gene TRBJ2-2; 10 bases map to TRBD1. The CDR3 has 15 amino acids. Germline V lookup: CDR1 GTSNPN, CDR2 SVGIG (reference sequence). The part of the CDR3 DNA that was read is TGTGCCTGGGGGACAGGGGCAACTGGGGCCAACGTG. Translation gives CAWGTGATGANV. The full CDR3 sequence reads CAWGTGATGANVLFF.

In regard to this clone: The read falls 3 residues short of the CDR3 end, and the missing part is taken from the germline J gene. The chain has TRBV7-9 and TRBJ1-1, with D hard to call. Per the germline V gene, CDR1 is SEHNR and CDR2 is FQNEAQ (reference sequence). The CDR3 is 13 residues long. The CDR3 here is CASSGLPLDTAFF. Incomplete CDR3 DNA: TGTGCCAGCAGCGGCCTACCCCTAGATACG. Based on the CDR3 plus reference TRBV7-9 and TRBJ1-1, the full variable domain is DTGVSQNPRHKITKRGQNVTFRCDPISEHNRLYWYRQTLGQGPEFLTYFQNEAQLEKSRLLSDRFSAERPKGSFSTLEIQRTEQGDSAMYLCASSGLPLDTAFFGQGTRLTVV.

A word on this clone: The CDR3 extends 3 residues past the end of the read, so its final part is completed from the germline J gene. The V and J genes are TRBV30 and TRBJ1-1; D may be TRBD1 (6 bases). The CDR3 loop spans 19 amino acids. V lost 0 bases, J lost 3 bases, and 26 bases lay in between. Germline V gene data show CDR1 as GTSNPN and CDR2 as SVGIG (reference sequence). This chain's CDR3 is CAWSVPGRWGPDADTEAFF. Partial CDR3 DNA: TGTGCCTGGAGTGTCCCCGGGCGTTGGGGGCCCGATGCGGACACTGAA.

In the case of this clone: Read sequence stops 3 residues before the CDR3 end, and the germline J gene provides the missing end. V is TRBV18 and J is TRBJ1-4; tentative D call: TRBD1 (5 bases). The CDR3 spans 17 residues. Germline assignment: CDR1 KGHSH and CDR2 LQKENI. The CDR3 bases that were read are TGTGCCAGCTCACCCCCGGGACTCCCAGTGGGGAATTCACCA. This gives the protein CASSPPGLPVGNSP. The whole CDR3 reads CASSPPGLPVGNSPLFF.

With regard to this clone: The read ends 3 residues early relative to the CDR3; the germline J gene fills the gap. The genes are TRBV30 and TRBJ2-3; weak D call: TRBD2 (6 bases). CDR1 and CDR2 from the germline V gene are GTSNPN and SVGIG (reference sequence). Deletions cut 1 base from V and 1 base from J, with 15 bases between. The CDR3 has 16 amino acids. CDR3 sequence: CAWSDPQEGGTDTQYF. Partial CDR3 DNA: TGTGCCTGGAGTGACCCACAGGAGGGCGGCACAGATACG.

About this clone itself: The read halts 3 residues ahead of the CDR3 end, with the missing end drawn from the germline J gene. This chain uses TRBV19 with TRBJ2-4; 7 bases are a match to TRBD1. The CDR3 sequence is 13 residues long. Germline CDR1 LNHDA, CDR2 SQIVND (reference sequence). The sequenced part of the CDR3 DNA is TGTGCCAGTAATCGGGACAGATACTATGGT. It yields the protein CASNRDRYYG. The whole CDR3 region reads CASNRDRYYGQYF.

Details on this clone: The read stops 3 residues short of the end of the CDR3; the missing end is completed from the germline J gene. The genes are TRBV19 and TRBJ2-3, with D possibly matching TRBD1 (5 bases). The CDR3 runs 13 residues. Germline V gene lookup returns CDR1 LNHDA and CDR2 SQIVND (reference sequence). CDR3 region: CASQRGLNQPQYF. The part of the CDR3 DNA that was read is TGTGCCAGCCAAAGGGGCCTCAATCAGCCG.

As for this clone: The CDR3 is cut off 3 residues early in the read; its end comes from the germline J gene. The chain links TRBV6-4 to TRBJ2-6; D gene uncertain. CDR1 MRHNA and CDR2 SNTAGT come from the germline V gene. V was shortened by 6 bases and J by 3 bases, with 9 bases between the two germline ends. This CDR3 is built from 14 residues. The CDR3 sequence: CASRPSVGANVLTF. The CDR3 bases that were read are TGTGCCAGCAGACCTTCGGTTGGGGCCAACGTC.

With respect to this clone: The junction does not match germline at one end; this may be a read error. Coverage ceases 3 residues before the CDR3 finishes, and the germline J gene fills in the end. The sample has other DNA sequences that encode this CDR3 too. This sequence joins TRBV10-3 and TRBJ1-3; 7 bases are a match to TRBD1. Per germline, CDR1 ENHRY and CDR2 SYGVKD. This CDR3 is built from 14 residues. Incomplete CDR3 DNA: TGTGCCATCAGGACAGGGCAAGGCGGAAACACG. This codes for CAIRTGQGGNT. The full CDR3 protein is CAIRTGQGGNTIYF.

Of note for this clone: The read stops 3 residues short of the end of the CDR3; the missing end is completed from the germline J gene. The V gene is TRBV29-1, the J gene TRBJ1-5; 7 bases align to TRBD1. Germline lookup yields CDR1 SQVTM and CDR2 ANQGSEA. CDR3 length: 14 amino acids. The V segment lost 6 bases and the J segment 3 bases; nucleotides outside the gene matches: 8. CDR3 DNA, as far as it was read: TGCAGCGTGACCAAAGGGACAGTCAATCAGCCC. This sequence encodes CSVTKGTVNQP. The entire CDR3 protein is CSVTKGTVNQPQHF.

On this clone: The read comes to an end 3 residues before the CDR3 does, leaving the germline J gene to fill in the end. The rearrangement links TRBV19 to TRBJ1-2; D may be TRBD1 (5 bases). The CDR3 runs to 15 residues. Germline V gene sequence: CDR1 LNHDA, CDR2 SQIVND (reference sequence). V lost 0 bases to trimming and J lost 7 bases, with 15 bases between them. The CDR3 is CASSIDVRAPGGYTF. Incomplete CDR3 DNA: TGTGCCAGTAGTATAGATGTCAGGGCCCCAGGTGGC.

As regards this clone: The CDR3 end falls 3 residues outside the read, so it is completed with the germline J gene. The chain carries TRBV2 and TRBJ1-2; D is uncertain. In germline, CDR1 is SNHLY, CDR2 FYNNEI. This CDR3 is 11 amino acids long. This CDR3 reads CASSDFGSYTF. The sequenced CDR3 bases are TGTGCCAGCAGTGATTTCGGTAGC. The whole variable domain, filled in from reference TRBV2 and TRBJ1-2, reads EPEVTQTPSHQVTQMGQEVILRCVPISNHLYFYWYRQILGQKVEFLVSFYNNEISEKSEIFDDQFSVERPDGSNFTLKIRSTKLEDSAMYFCASSDFGSYTFGSGTRLTVV.

Turning to this clone: Read sequence stops 3 residues before the CDR3 end, and the germline J gene provides the missing end. V is TRBV20-1 and J is TRBJ1-5, with D hard to call. With 0 bases removed from V and 3 bases from J, the gap between germline ends came to 12 bases. CDR1 and CDR2 (germline): DFQATT, SNEGSKA (reference sequence). This CDR3 region has 15 residues. The covered CDR3 bases are TGCAGTGCTAGAGATGGCGGGGTCTCCAATCAGCCC. Amino acid sequence: CSARDGGVSNQP. The whole CDR3 sequence is CSARDGGVSNQPQHF.

Worth noting for this clone: Sequencing ends 3 residues short of the CDR3 end; the germline J gene provides the rest. This sequence joins TRBV19 and TRBJ2-7; D might be TRBD2 (5 bases). Per germline, CDR1 LNHDA and CDR2 SQIVND (reference sequence). There are 17 residues in the CDR3. Trimming stripped 5 bases from V and 0 bases from J, with 20 bases between. CDR3 DNA, as far as it was read: TGTGCCAGTAGTTCGGAGCGCGCGGGCGCCCACTCCTACGAG. Its protein product is CASSSERAGAHSYE. In full, the CDR3 reads CASSSERAGAHSYEQYF.

Of note for this clone: The read halts 3 residues ahead of the CDR3 end, with the missing end drawn from the germline J gene. The chain links TRBV19 to TRBJ2-7; 9 positions agree with TRBD1. The trim removed 7 bases at V and 6 bases at J, leaving 16 bases unmatched. Germline CDR1 is LNHDA and CDR2 is SQIVND (reference sequence). CDR3 length: 16 amino acids. The sequenced part of the CDR3 DNA is TGTGCCAGTACTACCCCCCCCGGGACAGGGCGATTCGAG. This sequence encodes CASTTPPGTGRFE. The full-length CDR3 reads as CASTTPPGTGRFEQYF.

Details on this clone: The read finishes 3 residues shy of the CDR3 end, and the germline J gene is used to complete it. The chain uses TRBV13 and TRBJ1-1; 8 bases are a match to TRBD1. The CDR3 sequence is 15 residues long. J gave up 2 bases and V 4 bases, and 6 bases lay outside the gene matches. CDR1 and CDR2 from the germline V gene are PRHDT and FYEKMQ (reference sequence). CDR3 DNA (partial): TGTGCCAGCAGCTCCAGGGGGCGAAGCAACACTGAA. Amino acid sequence: CASSSRGRSNTE. The entire CDR3 sequence reads CASSSRGRSNTEAFF.

To note about this clone: The read is 3 residues too short to cover the CDR3 end, so that end is filled in from the germline J gene. V is TRBV7-7 and J is TRBJ2-3; D perhaps matches TRBD1 (6 bases). The CDR3 is 15 amino acids. Looked up from germline, CDR1 is SSHAT and CDR2 is FNYEAQ (reference sequence). CDR3 DNA, as far as it was read: TGTGCCAGCAGCCGGGTTCCCACAGGGCTGGAGACG. Protein product: CASSRVPTGLET. The whole CDR3 is CASSRVPTGLETQYF. The full variable domain, rest sourced from reference TRBV7-7 and TRBJ2-3, is GAGVSQSPRYKVTKRGQDVTLRCDPISSHATLYWYQQALGQGPEFLTYFNYEAQPDKSGLPSDRFSAERPEGSISTLTIQRTEQRDSAMYRCASSRVPTGLETQYFGPGTRLTVL.

On this clone: The read stops 3 residues short of the end of the CDR3; the missing end is completed from the germline J gene. The chain is built from TRBV20-1 and TRBJ1-6; a possible D gene is TRBD1 (6 bases). This CDR3 spans 13 amino acids. Germline lookup yields CDR1 DFQATT and CDR2 SNEGSKA (reference sequence). The ends were cut back, 3 bases at V and 10 bases at J, with 13 bases in the middle. The CDR3 DNA, read in part, is TGCAGTGCTAGTAAACAGGGAGGATCACCC. Translation: CSASKQGGSP. The complete CDR3 reads CSASKQGGSPLHF.

Worth noting for this clone: The read ends 3 residues before the CDR3 terminus; that terminus is restored from the germline J gene. This chain uses TRBV6-2 or TRBV6-3 with TRBJ2-1, with D unclear. V lost 2 bases and J 6 bases, leaving 5 bases between the germline ends. The CDR3 contains 12 residues. Germline V gene sequence: CDR1 MNHEY, CDR2 SVGEGT. CDR3 in amino acids: CASSYEVNEQFF. The sequenced part of the CDR3 DNA is TGTGCCAGCAGTTACGAGGTCAATGAG.

About this clone: The missing CDR3 end, 3 residues past where the read stops, is filled in from the germline J gene. The chain is built from TRBV11-2 and TRBJ1-1, with D uncertain. Trimming shortened V by 3 bases and J by 4 bases, and 15 bases separated the two germline ends. CDR1 is SGHAT, CDR2 FQNNGV, per germline. The CDR3 spans 15 residues. Partial CDR3 DNA: TGTGCCAGCAGCTTGGGCAGGTGGCAATCCACTGAA. Encoded protein: CASSLGRWQSTE. The CDR3 as a whole reads CASSLGRWQSTEAFF.

For this clone: The read stops 3 residues short of the end of the CDR3; the missing end is completed from the germline J gene. The rearrangement links TRBV6-2 or TRBV6-3 to TRBJ2-7; D not resolved. Per germline, CDR1 MNHEY and CDR2 SVGEGT. The CDR3 totals 12 residues. The germline V and J ends were trimmed by 4 bases and 2 bases, with 6 bases remaining between them. CDR3 DNA, as far as it was read: TGTGCCAGCAGTTTCAGCGCCTACGAG. This translates into CASSFSAYE. The whole CDR3 region reads CASSFSAYEQYF.

In regard to this clone: From the germline J gene comes the end of the CDR3, since the read stops 3 residues before it. The J gene is TRBJ2-5, the V gene TRBV20-1, with D unclear. The CDR3 is 13 residues long. V dropped 3 bases and J dropped 3 bases, with 11 bases sitting between them. The V gene's germline CDR1 is DFQATT and CDR2 SNEGSKA (reference sequence). Here the CDR3 reads CSARDRRKETQYF. The CDR3 DNA, read in part, is TGCAGTGCTAGGGATCGGCGGAAAGAGACC.

Note on this clone: Sequencing ends 3 residues short of the CDR3 end; the germline J gene provides the rest. The chain carries TRBV4-2 and TRBJ2-7; 9 bases fit TRBD1. The CDR3 length is 16 residues. After removal of 1 base from V and 1 base from J, the junction contained 5 bases not matched to a gene. Germline V CDR1 and CDR2: LGHNA, YNFKEQ. The CDR3 loop reads CASSQVGTGWSYEQYF. Partial CDR3 DNA: TGTGCCAGCAGCCAAGTGGGGACAGGGTGGTCCTACGAG.

On this clone itself: The read halts 3 residues ahead of the CDR3 end, with the missing end drawn from the germline J gene. This sequence joins TRBV7-9 and TRBJ2-3; 8 nucleotides line up with TRBD1. CDR3 size: 13 residues. CDR1 is SEHNR and CDR2 is FQNEAQ in the germline V gene (reference sequence). The DNA read from the CDR3 is TGTGCCAGCAGAGTGACAGGGGTAGAGACG. Its protein product is CASRVTGVET. The whole CDR3 reads CASRVTGVETQYF.

As to this clone: Read sequence stops 3 residues before the CDR3 end, and the germline J gene provides the missing end. The chain links TRBV5-5 to TRBJ1-2; 7 nucleotides align to TRBD1. V trimming: 3 bases; J trimming: 3 bases; junction bases outside the gene matches: 2. Per the germline V gene, CDR1 is SGHKS and CDR2 is YYEKEE (reference sequence). The CDR3 is 13 amino acids. The sequenced CDR3 bases are TGTGCCAGCAGCTCAACAGGGGACTATGGC. Translated: CASSSTGDYG. The CDR3 reads in full as CASSSTGDYGYTF.

The DNA read from the CDR3 is TGCGCCAGCAGCTTAGCGGGGGGGCAAGAGACG. This encodes CASSLAGGQET. The complete CDR3 sequence is CASSLAGGQETQYF. The rearrangement joins TRBV5-1 to TRBJ2-3; TRBD2 matches at 10 bases. The read terminates 3 residues before the CDR3 end, so the remaining end is supplied by the germline J gene. Germline loops: CDR1 SGHRS, CDR2 YFSETQ. This CDR3 spans 14 amino acids.

A word on this clone: Compared with germline, one end of the junction differs, possibly owing to a read error. The sequenced part of the CDR3 DNA is TGTGCCAGCTCACCGAATCAGGGGGCGACAGAGACG. Translating it yields CASSPNQGATET. The whole CDR3 reads CASSPNQGATETQYF. The chain carries TRBV18 and TRBJ2-3, with TRBD1 matching over 8 bases. The missing CDR3 end, 3 residues past where the read stops, is filled in from the germline J gene. The CDR3 runs 15 residues. Per the germline V gene, CDR1 is KGHSH and CDR2 is LQKENI.

With respect to this clone: The read ends 3 residues shy of where the CDR3 ends; the end is completed using the germline J gene. J is TRBJ2-1 and V is TRBV6-2 or TRBV6-3; 10 bases align to TRBD2. Trimming took 5 bases from V and 7 from J; bases not matched to a gene: 5. The CDR3 loop spans 14 amino acids. Looked up from germline, CDR1 is MNHEY and CDR2 is SVGEGT. Partial CDR3 DNA: TGTGCCAGCAGTAGAAGCGGGGGGGGTAATGAG. Translating gives CASSRSGGGNE. The whole CDR3 reads CASSRSGGGNEQFF.